This record covers a single TCR beta chain. Its antigen is not known. These data belong to a study of cytotoxic CD8 clonotypes in ibrutinib-treated CLL. Across the study: Patient counts were around 11 relapsed/refractory, 15 treatment-naive and about 18 IGHV unmutated. Per sample, productive templates averaged approximately 260,000 and productive rearrangements averaged approximately 87,000.

Sequenced by immunoSEQ multiplex PCR; TCRdb stores in-frame clones only, minus some. The sample includes about 50,000 clones, approximately 87% of them seen just once. CDR3 length: 15 amino acids. Germline V gives CDR1 LNHDA, CDR2 SQIVND (reference sequence). V lost 5 bases and J lost 0, with 13 bases in between. Cryopreserved PBMCs supplied approximately 2 micrograms of genomic DNA for TCR beta libraries. Regarding the study as a whole: Public clonotypes, rarely seen, contracted or held steady on treatment.

The sample consisted of PBMCs, taken after 24 months of ibrutinib treatment. The clonotype originates from a human donor with chronic lymphocytic leukemia. The genes are TRBV19 and TRBJ2-5; no reliable D call. CDR3 in DNA: TGTGCCAGTAGTTCCAGCCCCTGGTACCAAGAGACCCAGTACTTC. It encodes CASSSSPWYQETQYF.